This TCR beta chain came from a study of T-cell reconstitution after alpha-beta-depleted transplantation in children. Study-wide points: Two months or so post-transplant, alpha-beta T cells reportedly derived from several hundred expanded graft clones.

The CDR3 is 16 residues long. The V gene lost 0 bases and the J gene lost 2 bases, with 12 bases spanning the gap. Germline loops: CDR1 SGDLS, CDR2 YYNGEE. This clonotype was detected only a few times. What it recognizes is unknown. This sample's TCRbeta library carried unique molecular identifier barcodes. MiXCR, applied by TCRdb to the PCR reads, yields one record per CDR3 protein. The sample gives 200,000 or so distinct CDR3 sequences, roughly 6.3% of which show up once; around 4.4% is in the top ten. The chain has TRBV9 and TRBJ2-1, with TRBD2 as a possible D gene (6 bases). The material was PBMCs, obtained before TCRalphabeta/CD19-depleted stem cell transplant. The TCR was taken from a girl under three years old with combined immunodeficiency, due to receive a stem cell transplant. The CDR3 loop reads CASSVGPGEPYNEQFF. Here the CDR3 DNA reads TGTGCCAGCAGCGTAGGCCCGGGGGAGCCCTACAATGAGCAGTTCTTC.